This is a list of T cell receptor beta chains from one sample in a study of human T cells and chemical hapten exposure. TCRdb used MiXCR to reprocess the RACE reads, holding one entry per CDR3 protein. This table holds 190,000 or so distinct CDR3 sequences, roughly a quarter found once. The specimen comprised whole blood, sampled in connection with sensitization to the hapten diphenylcyclopropenone (DPC). The receptors come from a woman in her thirties or forties with alopecia areata. Some clones in this sample may be carry-over from other donors' samples. Both conserved end residues are part of each CDR3. The order of the fields is CDR3 length, J gene, clone size, V gene, D gene, CDR3 DNA, CDR3 protein. A D gene is named only where the DNA matches it firmly. The listing skips clone size in some rows; elsewhere it reads once, few, many or a size class.

>15|TRBJ1-4|.|TRBV7-2|.
TGTGCCAGCAGCCCTGGGGCGGGGGACTATGAAAAACTGTTTTTT
CASSPGAGDYEKLFF
>14|TRBJ1-1|.|TRBV30|.
TGTGCCTGGAGTGTAATGCGGGGCTTCACTGAAGCTTTCTTT
CAWSVMRGFTEAFF
>13|TRBJ1-1|.|TRBV3-1|.
TGTGCCAGCAGCCAAGATCAAGGGACTGAAGCTTTCTTT
CASSQDQGTEAFF
>14|TRBJ1-1|.|TRBV20-1|.
TGCAGTGCTAGAGATGGGCAGGGCCACACTGAAGCTTTCTTT
CSARDGQGHTEAFF
>14|TRBJ1-6|.|TRBV6-6|.
TGTGCCAGCAGTTACGCAGGCTATAATTCACCCCTCCACTTT
CASSYAGYNSPLHF
>13|TRBJ2-5|many|TRBV20-1|TRBD1
TGCAGTGCTAGCGGACAGGACCAAGAGACCCAGTACTTC
CSASGQDQETQYF
>15|TRBJ2-3|.|TRBV5-4|.
TGTGCCAGCAGCTTGGAACTGAGGAGCACAGATACGCAGTATTTT
CASSLELRSTDTQYF
>16|TRBJ2-7|.|TRBV7-9|TRBD2
TGTGCCAGCAGCCAATCCGGGGGACTAGCCCCACTGGAGCAGTACTTC
CASSQSGGLAPLEQYF
>13|TRBJ2-5|.|TRBV29-1|.
TGCAGCGTTGCCAGGGACTTCCAAGAGACCCAGTACTTC
CSVARDFQETQYF
>14|TRBJ2-7|.|TRBV5-4|TRBD1
TGTGCCAGCAGCTTAGGACAGGGGGAATACGAGCAGTACTTC
CASSLGQGEYEQYF
>11|TRBJ2-3|.|TRBV12-3/TRBV12-4|.
TGTGCCAGCAGTGCGTCTGATACGCAGTATTTT
CASSASDTQYF
>15|TRBJ2-7|few|TRBV4-3|TRBD2
TGCGCCAGCAGCCAAGCCGGGACTAGCGGGTACGAGCAGTACTTC
CASSQAGTSGYEQYF
>13|TRBJ1-2|.|TRBV28|.
TGTGCCAGCAGTTTAAGCTGGGTGGGCGGCTACACCTTC
CASSLSWVGGYTF
>13|TRBJ1-2|.|TRBV12-3/TRBV12-4|.
TGTGCCAGCAGCTCCAACCCAGGGAATGGCTACACCTTC
CASSSNPGNGYTF
>15|TRBJ2-3|few|TRBV11-1|TRBD1
TGTGCCAGCAGCTTATCCGGACAGGTGTGGGATACGCAGTATTTT
CASSLSGQVWDTQYF
>12|TRBJ2-1|few|TRBV18|TRBD2
TGTGCCAGCTCACCTCTAGCGGGTGAGCAGTTCTTC
CASSPLAGEQFF
>14|TRBJ1-4|few|TRBV7-2|TRBD1
TGTGCCAGCAGCCCTGACAGGGGGAGTGAAAAACTGTTTTTT
CASSPDRGSEKLFF
>14|TRBJ1-1|.|TRBV4-2|.
TGTGCCAGCAGCCAAAACGCGGAGGGGATTGAAGCTTTCTTT
CASSQNAEGIEAFF
>13|TRBJ2-5|.|TRBV28|TRBD2
TGTGCCACCCTAGCGGGAGTCGGGAAGACCCAGTACTTC
CATLAGVGKTQYF
>13|TRBJ1-2|.|TRBV7-9|.
TGTGCCAGCAGCTTTCAGGGACACTATGGCTACACCTTC
CASSFQGHYGYTF
>14|TRBJ1-5|.|TRBV28|.
TGTGCCAGCAGTTTTGGTAACTTAGATCAGCCCCAGCATTTT
CASSFGNLDQPQHF
>19|TRBJ2-7|.|TRBV4-3|.
TGCGCCAGCAGCCAAGAGGCGACGATCGGGGGGCCATCCCACTACGAGCAGTACTTC
CASSQEATIGGPSHYEQYF
>15|TRBJ2-3|few|TRBV4-2|.
TGTGCCAGCAGCCAAGATCTGAGGGTCACAGATACGCAGTATTTT
CASSQDLRVTDTQYF
>12|TRBJ2-2|many|TRBV29-1|.
TGCAGCGTTGTCCGGGTGGGCGGGGAGCTGTTTTTT
CSVVRVGGELFF
>13|TRBJ2-7|few|TRBV7-2|.
TGTGCCAGCAGCTTGGGGGTCGCCTACGAGCAGTACTTC
CASSLGVAYEQYF
>16|TRBJ2-7|few|TRBV6-5|.
TGTGCCAGCAGTTACTCGAGCTCCCGCGAGGGCTGGGAGCAGTACTTC
CASSYSSSREGWEQYF
>16|TRBJ2-1|.|TRBV4-1|.
TGCGCCAGCAGCCAAGCGCTAGGAGTGACCTACAATGAGCAGTTCTTC
CASSQALGVTYNEQFF